The present entry profiles one TCR beta chain with its context. Antigen: not known. The DNA is omitted, as the CDR3 cannot be located on it reliably, and the CDR3 follows TCRdb's listing. Other nucleotide sequences in the sample specify the same CDR3. The source of the sample is a study of cytomegalovirus exposure and HLA in healthy donors. General observations from the study: For most TCR beta V segments, an earlier analysis put the productive rate at about 87% or about 30% of the time. TCR beta chain V- and J-gene trimming was linked, in a later analysis, to a missense variant in DCLRE1C. Accurate HLA-A and HLA-B prediction from TCR beta sequences was reported for most subjects. A likely sequencing artifact accounted for one observed cluster of highly shared sequence variants.

Germline values: CDR1 SGHAT, CDR2 FQNNGV. The CDR3 is 15 amino acids in total, end residues counted. 13 Jbeta primers and 60 Vbeta primers were used for the PCR. Some clones are missing from TCRdb's copy, which holds only in-frame ones; the method was immunoSEQ multiplex PCR. The sample includes fewer than 250,000 clones, 87% seen only once; the top ten take 1% to 1.5%. The specimen sequenced was PBMCs. The rearrangement uses TRBV11-2 and TRBJ1-1. This receptor was taken from a young man in good health and CMV-seronegative. Here the CDR3 reads CASSLAVGGGTEAFF.